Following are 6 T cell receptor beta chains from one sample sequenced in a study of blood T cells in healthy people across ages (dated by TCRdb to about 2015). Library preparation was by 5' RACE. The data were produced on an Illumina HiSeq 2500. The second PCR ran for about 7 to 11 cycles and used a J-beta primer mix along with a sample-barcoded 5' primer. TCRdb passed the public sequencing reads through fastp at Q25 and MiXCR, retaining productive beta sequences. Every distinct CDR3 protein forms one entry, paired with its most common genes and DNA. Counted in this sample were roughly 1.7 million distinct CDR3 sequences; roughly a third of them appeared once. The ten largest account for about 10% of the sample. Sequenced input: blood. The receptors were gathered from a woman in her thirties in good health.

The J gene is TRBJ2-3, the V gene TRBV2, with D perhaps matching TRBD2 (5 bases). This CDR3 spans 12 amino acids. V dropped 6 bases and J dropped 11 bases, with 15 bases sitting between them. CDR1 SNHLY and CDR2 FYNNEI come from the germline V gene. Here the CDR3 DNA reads TGTGCCAGCAGGACGGGGATGAAAGGGCAGTATTTT. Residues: CASRTGMKGQYF.

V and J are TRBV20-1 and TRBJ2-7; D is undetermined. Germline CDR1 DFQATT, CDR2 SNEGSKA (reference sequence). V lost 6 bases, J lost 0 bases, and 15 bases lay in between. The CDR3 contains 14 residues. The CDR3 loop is CSASDLSHSYEQYF. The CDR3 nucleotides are TGCAGTGCATCCGACCTCTCCCACTCCTACGAGCAGTACTTC.

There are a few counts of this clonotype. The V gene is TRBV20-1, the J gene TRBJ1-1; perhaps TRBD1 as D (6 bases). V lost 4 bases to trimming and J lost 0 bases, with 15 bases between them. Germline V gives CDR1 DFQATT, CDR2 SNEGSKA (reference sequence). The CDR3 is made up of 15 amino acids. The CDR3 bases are TGCAGTGCTACGCCAGGGGTCCTCATGAACACTGAAGCTTTCTTT. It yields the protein CSATPGVLMNTEAFF.

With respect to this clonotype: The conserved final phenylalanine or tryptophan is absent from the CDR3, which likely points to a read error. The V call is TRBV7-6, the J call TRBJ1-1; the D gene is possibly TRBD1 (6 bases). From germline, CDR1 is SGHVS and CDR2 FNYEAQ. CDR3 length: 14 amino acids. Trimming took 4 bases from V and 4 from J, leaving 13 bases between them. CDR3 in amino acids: CASSSNDRSTEAFL. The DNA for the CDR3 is TGTGCCAGCAGCTCCAACGACAGGTCCACTGAAGCTTTCCTT.

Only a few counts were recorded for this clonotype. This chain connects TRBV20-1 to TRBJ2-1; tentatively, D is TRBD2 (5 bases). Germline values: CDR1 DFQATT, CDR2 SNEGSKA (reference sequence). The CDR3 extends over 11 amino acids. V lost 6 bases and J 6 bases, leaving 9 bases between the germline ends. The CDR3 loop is CSAKLVNEQFF. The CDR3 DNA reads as TGCAGTGCGAAACTAGTCAATGAGCAGTTCTTC.

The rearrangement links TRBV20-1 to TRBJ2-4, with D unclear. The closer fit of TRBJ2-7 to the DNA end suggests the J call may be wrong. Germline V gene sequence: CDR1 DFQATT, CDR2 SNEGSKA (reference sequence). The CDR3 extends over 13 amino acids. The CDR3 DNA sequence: TGCAGTGCTAGAGCTGGGGAAACCTACGAGCAGTACTTC. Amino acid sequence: CSARAGETYEQYF.